This TCR beta chain was identified during a study of blood T cell repertoires in COVID-19. Study background: The United States, Italy and Spain provided the acute and convalescent COVID-19 samples. Sources were T cells, B-cell-depleted T cells, or PBMCs; the material itself was cDNA or gDNA.

Per the authors' pipeline: Reference gene primer amplification in the assay estimated nucleated cell counts. Here immunoSEQ multiplex PCR was the method, and the copy in TCRdb shows in-frame clones only, minus some. V and J calls and clone size are as listed in that table; D and trimming were resolved from the DNA. Counted here are 150,000 to 200,000 clones, around 80% occurring once; the ten biggest clones make up around 7%. Germline loops: CDR1 LGHNT, CDR2 FRNRAP. The CDR3 runs to 14 residues. V was trimmed by 4 bases and J by 6 bases, leaving 16 bases between them. The receptor was isolated from a man in his sixties or seventies with active or convalescent COVID-19. Sequencing was done on a sample of peripheral blood. The gene calls are TRBV12-5 and TRBJ2-7; D may be TRBD2 (6 bases). Here the CDR3 reads CASGSGPLAREQYF. CDR3 sequence (DNA): TGTGCTAGTGGTTCCGGGCCCCTAGCGCGCGAGCAGTACTTC.